The sequence of this T cell receptor (beta chain) was determined in a study of T cell responses to AZD1222 COVID-19 vaccine. Assay used: immunoSEQ multiplex PCR; TCRdb lists only in-frame clones, some missing. The table includes more than 140,000 clones, 70% to 90% detected once. V lost 3 bases and J lost 1; bases outside the gene matches: 5. This CDR3 spans 16 amino acids. Germline loops: CDR1 SEHNR, CDR2 FQNEAQ (reference sequence). The source is an adult in good health. The J gene is TRBJ2-1, the V gene TRBV7-9; 8 bases align to TRBD2. Sequenced material: peripheral blood, taken on day 0 of MenACWY control vaccination. In DNA form, the CDR3 reads TGTGCCAGCAGCTTTATGGGCGGGGGGTCCTACAATGAGCAGTTCTTC. Encoded protein: CASSFMGGGSYNEQFF.